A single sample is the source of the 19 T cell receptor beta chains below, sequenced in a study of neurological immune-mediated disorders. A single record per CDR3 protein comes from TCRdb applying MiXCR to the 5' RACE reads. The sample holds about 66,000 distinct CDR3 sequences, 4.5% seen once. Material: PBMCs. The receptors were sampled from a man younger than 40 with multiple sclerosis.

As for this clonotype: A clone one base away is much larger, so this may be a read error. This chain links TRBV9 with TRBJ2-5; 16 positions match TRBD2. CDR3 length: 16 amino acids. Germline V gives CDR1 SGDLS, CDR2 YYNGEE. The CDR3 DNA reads TGTGCCATCAGCGTAGGGACTAGCGGGGGGGCAGAGACCCAGTACTTC. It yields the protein CAISVGTSGGAETQYF.

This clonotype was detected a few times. CDR3 in DNA: TGTGCCAGCAGCGTTGACCGGAACACTGAAGCTTTCTTT. It specifies CASSVDRNTEAFF. V and J are TRBV5-4 and TRBJ1-1, with D unresolved. Germline lookup yields CDR1 SGHNT and CDR2 YYREEE (reference sequence). Trimming shortened V by 4 bases and J by 1 base, and 8 bases separated the two germline ends. The CDR3 runs 13 residues.

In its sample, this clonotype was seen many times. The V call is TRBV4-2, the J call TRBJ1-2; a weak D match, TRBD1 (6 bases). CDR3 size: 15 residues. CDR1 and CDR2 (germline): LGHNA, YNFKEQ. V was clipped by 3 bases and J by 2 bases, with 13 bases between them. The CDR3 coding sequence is TGTGCCAGCAGCCAGGTGGCAGGGGAAAACTATGGCTACACCTTC. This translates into CASSQVAGENYGYTF.

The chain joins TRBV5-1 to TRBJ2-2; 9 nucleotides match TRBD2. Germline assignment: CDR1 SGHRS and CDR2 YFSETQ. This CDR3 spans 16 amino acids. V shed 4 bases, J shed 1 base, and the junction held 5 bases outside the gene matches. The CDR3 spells CASSEETSGNTGELFF. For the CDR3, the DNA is TGCGCCAGCAGCGAGGAGACTAGCGGGAACACCGGGGAGCTGTTTTTT.

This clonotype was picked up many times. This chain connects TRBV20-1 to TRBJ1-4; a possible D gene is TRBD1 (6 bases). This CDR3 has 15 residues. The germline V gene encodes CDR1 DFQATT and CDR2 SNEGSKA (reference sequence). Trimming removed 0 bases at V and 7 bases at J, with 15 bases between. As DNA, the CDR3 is TGCAGTGCTAGAGATGTACACACCAGGGGTGAAAAACTGTTTTTT. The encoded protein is CSARDVHTRGEKLFF.

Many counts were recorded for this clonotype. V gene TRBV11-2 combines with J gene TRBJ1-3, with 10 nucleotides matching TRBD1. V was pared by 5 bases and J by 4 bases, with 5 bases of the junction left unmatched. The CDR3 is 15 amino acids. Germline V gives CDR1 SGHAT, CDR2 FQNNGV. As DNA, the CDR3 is TGTGCCAGCAGCCCAGGGACAGGGGCCGGAAACACCATATATTTT. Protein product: CASSPGTGAGNTIYF.

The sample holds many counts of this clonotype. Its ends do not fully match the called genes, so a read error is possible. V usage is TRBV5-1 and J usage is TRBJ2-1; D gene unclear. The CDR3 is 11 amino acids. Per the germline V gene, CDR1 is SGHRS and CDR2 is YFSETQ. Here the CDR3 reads CASSLGYEQFF. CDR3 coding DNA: TGTGCCAGCAGCTTAGGGTATGAGCAGTTCTTC.

CDR3 in DNA: TGCAGTGCGGCGGGCGGCCTGGGCACAGATACGCAGTATTTT. Its translation: CSAAGGLGTDTQYF. This rearrangement joins TRBV20-1 to TRBJ2-3; D possibly corresponds to TRBD2 (5 bases). Trimming shortened V by 6 bases and J by 1 base, and 14 bases separated the two germline ends. The CDR3 length is 14 residues. The germline V gene encodes CDR1 DFQATT and CDR2 SNEGSKA (reference sequence).

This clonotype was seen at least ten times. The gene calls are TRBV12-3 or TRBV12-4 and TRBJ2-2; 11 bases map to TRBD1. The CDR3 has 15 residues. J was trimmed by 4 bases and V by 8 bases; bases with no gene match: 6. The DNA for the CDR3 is TGTGCCAGCCTGGACAGGGGGCCTGGCACCGGGGAGCTGTTTTTT. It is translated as CASLDRGPGTGELFF.

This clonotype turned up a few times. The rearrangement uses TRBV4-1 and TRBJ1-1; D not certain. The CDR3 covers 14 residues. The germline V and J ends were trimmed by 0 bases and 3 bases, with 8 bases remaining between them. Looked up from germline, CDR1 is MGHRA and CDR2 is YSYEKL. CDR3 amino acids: CASSQDKLYTEAFF. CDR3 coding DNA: TGCGCCAGCAGCCAAGATAAGTTATACACTGAAGCTTTCTTT.

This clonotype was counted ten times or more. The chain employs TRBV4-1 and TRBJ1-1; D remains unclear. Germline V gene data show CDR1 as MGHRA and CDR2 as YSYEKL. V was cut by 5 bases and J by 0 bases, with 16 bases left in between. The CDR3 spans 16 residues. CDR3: CASSSQLGAVNTEAFF. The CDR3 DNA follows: TGCGCCAGCAGCTCCCAACTGGGTGCTGTGAACACTGAAGCTTTCTTT.

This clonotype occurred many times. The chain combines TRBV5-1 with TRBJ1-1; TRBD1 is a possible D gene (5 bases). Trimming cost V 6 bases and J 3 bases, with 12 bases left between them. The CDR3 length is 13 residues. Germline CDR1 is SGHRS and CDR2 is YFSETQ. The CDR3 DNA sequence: TGCGCCAGCACCCGGGACTCAGACACTGAAGCTTTCTTT. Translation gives CASTRDSDTEAFF.

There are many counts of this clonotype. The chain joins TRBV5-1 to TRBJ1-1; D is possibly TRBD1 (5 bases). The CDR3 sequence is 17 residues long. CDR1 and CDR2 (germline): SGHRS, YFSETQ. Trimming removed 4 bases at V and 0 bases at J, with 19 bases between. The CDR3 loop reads CASSQGRLRELNTEAFF. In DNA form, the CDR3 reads TGCGCCAGCAGCCAAGGCCGCCTCAGGGAGCTGAACACTGAAGCTTTCTTT. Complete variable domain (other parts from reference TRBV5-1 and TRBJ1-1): KAGVTQTPRYLIKTRGQQVTLSCSPISGHRSVSWYQQTPGQGLQFLFEYFSETQRNKGNFPGRFSGRQFSNSRSEMNVSTLELGDSALYLCASSQGRLRELNTEAFFGQGTRLTVV.

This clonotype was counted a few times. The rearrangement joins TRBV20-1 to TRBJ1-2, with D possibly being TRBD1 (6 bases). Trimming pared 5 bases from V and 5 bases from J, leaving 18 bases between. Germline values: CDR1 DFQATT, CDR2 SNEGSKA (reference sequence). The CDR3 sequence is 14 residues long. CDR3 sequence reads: CSAGGRGAGYGYTF. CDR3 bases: TGCAGTGCTGGAGGCCGGGGGGCCGGTTATGGCTACACCTTC.

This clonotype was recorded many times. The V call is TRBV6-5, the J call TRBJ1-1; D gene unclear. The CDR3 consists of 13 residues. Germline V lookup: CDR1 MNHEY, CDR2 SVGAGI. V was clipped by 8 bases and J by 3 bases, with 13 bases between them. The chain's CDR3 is CASGGPPDTEAFF. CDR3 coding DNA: TGTGCCAGCGGCGGACCTCCGGACACTGAAGCTTTCTTT.

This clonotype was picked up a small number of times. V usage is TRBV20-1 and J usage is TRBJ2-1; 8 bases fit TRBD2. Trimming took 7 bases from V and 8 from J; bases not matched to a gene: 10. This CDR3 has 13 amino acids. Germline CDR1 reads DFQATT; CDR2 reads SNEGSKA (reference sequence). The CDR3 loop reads CSVSTGTSHEQFF. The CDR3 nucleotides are TGCAGTGTCAGCACCGGGACTAGTCATGAGCAGTTCTTC.

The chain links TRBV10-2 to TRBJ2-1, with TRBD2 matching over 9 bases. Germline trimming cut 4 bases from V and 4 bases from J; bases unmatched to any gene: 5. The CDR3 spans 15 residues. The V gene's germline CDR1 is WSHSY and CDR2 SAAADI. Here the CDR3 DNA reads TGCGCCAGCAGTGTGCGGGGGGGCGCTTACAATGAGCAGTTCTTC. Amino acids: CASSVRGGAYNEQFF.

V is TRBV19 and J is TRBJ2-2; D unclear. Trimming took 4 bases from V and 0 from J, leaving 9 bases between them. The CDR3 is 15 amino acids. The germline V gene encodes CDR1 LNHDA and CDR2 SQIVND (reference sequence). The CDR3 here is CASSKGNANTGELFF. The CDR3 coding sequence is TGTGCCAGTAGTAAGGGAAACGCGAACACCGGGGAGCTGTTTTTT.

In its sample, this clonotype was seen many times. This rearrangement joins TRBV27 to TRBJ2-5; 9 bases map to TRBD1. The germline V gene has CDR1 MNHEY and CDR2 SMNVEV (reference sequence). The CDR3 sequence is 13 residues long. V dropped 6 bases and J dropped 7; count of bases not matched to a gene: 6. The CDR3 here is CASSSDRGGTQYF. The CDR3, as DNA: TGTGCCAGCAGCTCCGACAGGGGGGGGACCCAGTACTTC.